These T cell receptor beta chains were read from a single sample in a study of T cells in narcolepsy. TCRdb's table, derived via immunoSEQ multiplex PCR, lists solely in-frame clones and lacks some. This table holds roughly 34,000 clones, 87% found once. The sample taken for sequencing was CD45RA- memory CD4+ T cells from PBMCs. These receptors came from a human donor with narcolepsy. CDR3s include the opening cysteine and the closing phenylalanine or tryptophan. The D gene is left open where the match is weak. Only part of the rows carry a size: once, few, many, or a class if the clone is expanded.

j_call d_call clone_size v_call cdr3_aa cdr3_nt
TRBJ2-4 NA NA TRBV7-3 CASSSGSQGNIQYF TGTGCCAGCAGCTCGGGATCCCAAGGGAACATTCAGTACTTC
TRBJ2-7 NA once TRBV29-1 CSATPPGPHREQYF TGCAGCGCCACTCCCCCGGGCCCGCATCGCGAGCAGTACTTC
TRBJ2-5 NA few TRBV9 CASSVSPGGPVRETQYF TGTGCCAGCAGCGTATCCCCCGGGGGGCCGGTCAGAGAGACCCAGTACTTC
TRBJ1-4 NA NA TRBV28 CASSSPGGATNEKLFF TGTGCCAGCAGTTCTCCCGGGGGGGCAACTAATGAAAAACTGTTTTTT
TRBJ2-5 TRBD1 NA TRBV7-9 CASSRDRYSQETQYF TGTGCCAGCAGCCGGGACAGATATTCACAAGAGACCCAGTACTTC
TRBJ1-2 NA NA TRBV6-1 CASRGTGNYGYTF TGTGCCAGCAGGGGAACAGGAAACTATGGCTACACCTTC
TRBJ2-3 TRBD2 NA TRBV28 CASSRLAGGRTQYF TGTGCCAGCAGTAGACTAGCGGGGGGGCGGACGCAGTATTTT
TRBJ1-2 NA NA TRBV18 CASSPQQARVYGYTF TGTGCCAGCTCACCACAACAGGCCAGGGTTTATGGCTACACCTTC
TRBJ2-7 NA NA TRBV5-4 CASSLVGRASYEQYF TGTGCCAGCAGCTTGGTTGGCAGGGCTTCCTACGAGCAGTACTTC
TRBJ1-5 NA NA TRBV29-1 CSVGVGGNNQPQHF TGCAGCGTTGGGGTCGGCGGTAACAATCAGCCCCAGCATTTT
TRBJ1-4 NA NA TRBV6-1 CASRETGSVGANEKLFF TGTGCCAGCAGGGAAACAGGGTCTGTAGGGGCTAATGAAAAACTGTTTTTT